This T cell receptor beta chain appears in the sequencing data of a study of molecular identifiers for immune sequencing clone quantification. Study-wide points: Clones above 20 RNA copies contained over 98% of effector molecules but under 1% of naive ones.

There are 14 residues in the CDR3. J lost 8 bases, V lost 7 bases, and 9 bases had no gene match. Germline loops: CDR1 LNHDA, CDR2 SQIVND (reference sequence). Preparation methods for the bulk TCR libraries were those previously described, with listed TCR primers. One entry per CDR3 protein, called by TCRdb with MiXCR from the PCR reads. The sample comprises approximately 97,000 distinct CDR3 sequences, about 32% of which are singletons, and about 9.1% rests with the top ten. This clonotype was detected only a few times. Its cognate antigen is unknown. Preparation of naive CD8 libraries involved roughly 20,000 to 1,000,000 sorted cells and 10%, 30% or 50% RNA.

V usage is TRBV19 and J usage is TRBJ2-4; 9 bases are shared with TRBD1. The sequenced sample consisted of naive CD8+ T cells from blood, with Jurkat cell RNA spiked in. Sample subset: FACS-sorted CD8+CD4-CCR7+CD45RA+ naive T cells. This TCR derives from a human donor in good health. Some libraries in this study had Jurkat cell RNA spiked in. The CDR3 bases are TGTGCCAGTAATTCAGACAGGGGGAACGACATTCAGTACTTC. This codes for CASNSDRGNDIQYF.